Listed below are T cell receptor beta chains from one sample, sequenced in a study of blood T cell repertoires in COVID-19. TCRdb's copy holds only in-frame clones and misses some; the assay was immunoSEQ multiplex PCR. Of some 85,000 clones in the sample, 80% are singletons; the top ten hold roughly 21%. Sequenced sample: peripheral blood. The receptors come from a woman older than 75 with acute or convalescent COVID-19. The CDR3 runs from the conserved cysteine through the conserved F or W. D genes are given only for firm matches. Some rows mark clone size as missing; the rest say once, few, many or name a class of expanded clone.

J gene: TRBJ1-2; clone size: .; D gene: .; V gene: TRBV30; CDR3 DNA: TGTGCCTGGAGTGTACCAGGGAGGAATGGCTACACCTTC; CDR3 protein: CAWSVPGRNGYTF
J gene: TRBJ1-4; clone size: once; D gene: .; V gene: TRBV18; CDR3 DNA: TGTGCCAGCTCAGCCGCGGAAAAACTGTTTTTT; CDR3 protein: CASSAAEKLFF
J gene: TRBJ2-6; clone size: .; D gene: .; V gene: TRBV7-3; CDR3 DNA: TGTGCCAGCAGCCCAAGGGACTCCGGGGCCAACGTCCTGACTTTC; CDR3 protein: CASSPRDSGANVLTF
J gene: TRBJ2-1; clone size: once; D gene: TRBD1; V gene: TRBV11-2; CDR3 DNA: TGTGCCAGCAGCCCGACAGGGGGCTTCAACAATGAGCAGTTCTTC; CDR3 protein: CASSPTGGFNNEQFF
J gene: TRBJ2-5; clone size: .; D gene: TRBD2; V gene: TRBV18; CDR3 DNA: TGTGCCAGCTCACCACCGGGAAGACTAGCGGGAGGGCGTATGAAGACCCAGTACTTC; CDR3 protein: CASSPPGRLAGGRMKTQYF
J gene: TRBJ2-3; clone size: .; D gene: TRBD2; V gene: TRBV11-2; CDR3 DNA: TGTGCCAGCAGCCGATATAGCGGGGGGCCCCAAGATACGCAGTATTTT; CDR3 protein: CASSRYSGGPQDTQYF
J gene: TRBJ2-3; clone size: .; D gene: TRBD1; V gene: TRBV25-1; CDR3 DNA: TGTGCCAGCAGTGAATATAAGGGGACAGCCCCAGATACGCAGTATTTT; CDR3 protein: CASSEYKGTAPDTQYF
J gene: TRBJ1-1; clone size: once; D gene: .; V gene: TRBV5-1; CDR3 DNA: TGCGCCAGCAGCTTGTCCTCGGGGATAAACACTGAAGCTTTCTTT; CDR3 protein: CASSLSSGINTEAFF
J gene: TRBJ2-1; clone size: .; D gene: TRBD2; V gene: TRBV4-2; CDR3 DNA: TGTGCCAGCAGCCAAGTAGCGGGAGCGAGGTACAATGAGCAGTTCTTC; CDR3 protein: CASSQVAGARYNEQFF
J gene: TRBJ2-1; clone size: .; D gene: .; V gene: TRBV7-8; CDR3 DNA: TGTGCCAGCAGCCAACTAGTCCGGATGAATGAGCAGTTCTTC; CDR3 protein: CASSQLVRMNEQFF
J gene: TRBJ2-3; clone size: .; D gene: .; V gene: TRBV5-1; CDR3 DNA: TGCGCCAGCAGCCTTAGCACAGATACGCAGTATTTT; CDR3 protein: CASSLSTDTQYF
J gene: TRBJ1-1; clone size: .; D gene: TRBD1; V gene: TRBV6-9; CDR3 DNA: TGTGCCAGCAAGACAGGGCACGCCACTGAAGCTTTCTTT; CDR3 protein: CASKTGHATEAFF
J gene: TRBJ2-7; clone size: .; D gene: .; V gene: TRBV15; CDR3 DNA: TGTGCCACCAGCAGAGTGAGGAGTCCCCCTGGAGAGCAGTACTTC; CDR3 protein: CATSRVRSPPGEQYF
J gene: TRBJ2-2; clone size: once; D gene: .; V gene: TRBV15; CDR3 DNA: TGTGCCACCAGCAGAGGTCAGGGCGGGGAGCTGTTTTTT; CDR3 protein: CATSRGQGGELFF
J gene: TRBJ2-1; clone size: .; D gene: TRBD1; V gene: TRBV7-3; CDR3 DNA: TGTGCCAGCAGCCCCGGACAGGGCGTCAATGAGCAGTTCTTC; CDR3 protein: CASSPGQGVNEQFF
J gene: TRBJ2-3; clone size: .; D gene: .; V gene: TRBV6-1; CDR3 DNA: TGTGCCAGCAGTGAACGGGTTAGACCTAGCACAGATACGCAGTATTTT; CDR3 protein: CASSERVRPSTDTQYF
J gene: TRBJ2-5; clone size: .; D gene: .; V gene: TRBV27; CDR3 DNA: TGTGCCAGCAGTTTAGGGCAGGGAGGGACCCAGTACTTC; CDR3 protein: CASSLGQGGTQYF
J gene: TRBJ2-1; clone size: .; D gene: TRBD2; V gene: TRBV6-4; CDR3 DNA: TGTGCCAGCAGTGACCTAGCGGGGGATTACAATGAGCAGTTCTTC; CDR3 protein: CASSDLAGDYNEQFF
J gene: TRBJ2-3; clone size: .; D gene: TRBD2; V gene: TRBV11-2; CDR3 DNA: TGTGCCAGCAGCCTGTCTAGCGGGGGGGCAAGAGATACGCAGTATTTT; CDR3 protein: CASSLSSGGARDTQYF
J gene: TRBJ2-5; clone size: .; D gene: TRBD2; V gene: TRBV5-1; CDR3 DNA: TGCGCCAGCAGCGTAGGGACTAGCGGGGGTGCAGAGACCCAGTACTTC; CDR3 protein: CASSVGTSGGAETQYF
J gene: TRBJ2-3; clone size: few; D gene: TRBD2; V gene: TRBV2; CDR3 DNA: TGTGCCAGCAGGCGGGGGGTTACAGATACGCAGTATTTT; CDR3 protein: CASRRGVTDTQYF
J gene: TRBJ2-3; clone size: .; D gene: .; V gene: TRBV15; CDR3 DNA: TGTGCCACCAGTATTCAGATATCTGATACGCAGTATTTT; CDR3 protein: CATSIQISDTQYF
J gene: TRBJ1-4; clone size: .; D gene: .; V gene: TRBV5-5; CDR3 DNA: TGTGCCAGCAGCTTGGGTCCCCGTGAAAAACTGTTTTTT; CDR3 protein: CASSLGPREKLFF
J gene: TRBJ1-4; clone size: .; D gene: .; V gene: TRBV3-1/TRBV3-2; CDR3 DNA: TGTGCCAGCAGCCAAGATGGCAGGTGGGGAGATGAAAAACTGTTTTTT; CDR3 protein: CASSQDGRWGDEKLFF
J gene: TRBJ2-1; clone size: .; D gene: TRBD2; V gene: TRBV19; CDR3 DNA: TGTGCCAGTAGTACACCTCTAGCGGGGGGGCTAAGAGATGAGCAGTTCTTC; CDR3 protein: CASSTPLAGGLRDEQFF
J gene: TRBJ1-6; clone size: .; D gene: TRBD1; V gene: TRBV7-6; CDR3 DNA: TGTGCCAGCAGCTTACAGGGGGCGCGGAATTCACCCCTCCACTTT; CDR3 protein: CASSLQGARNSPLHF
J gene: TRBJ1-1; clone size: .; D gene: .; V gene: TRBV7-2; CDR3 DNA: TGTGCCAGCAGCTTAGCGGGGACACGAATGAACACTGAAGCTTTCTTT; CDR3 protein: CASSLAGTRMNTEAFF
J gene: TRBJ1-2; clone size: .; D gene: .; V gene: TRBV30; CDR3 DNA: TGTGCCTGGATGGGGGGGGCTATTGGCTACACCTTC; CDR3 protein: CAWMGGAIGYTF
J gene: TRBJ2-7; clone size: once; D gene: TRBD2; V gene: TRBV18; CDR3 DNA: TGTGCCAGCTCACCACCGACTAGCGGGAGGTCTGAGCAGTACTTC; CDR3 protein: CASSPPTSGRSEQYF
J gene: TRBJ2-2; clone size: .; D gene: TRBD1; V gene: TRBV9; CDR3 DNA: TGTGCCAGCAGCCCTCGGACAGGGGGCTTGGCCGGGGAGCTGTTTTTT; CDR3 protein: CASSPRTGGLAGELFF
J gene: TRBJ1-1; clone size: .; D gene: TRBD1; V gene: TRBV20-1; CDR3 DNA: TGCAGTGCTAGTAGGGGGCAACGTTACACTGAAGCTTTCTTT; CDR3 protein: CSASRGQRYTEAFF
J gene: TRBJ1-6; clone size: few; D gene: .; V gene: TRBV3-1/TRBV3-2; CDR3 DNA: TGTGCCAGCAGCGCAGTCCATAATTCACCCCTCCACTTT; CDR3 protein: CASSAVHNSPLHF
J gene: TRBJ2-1; clone size: many; D gene: .; V gene: TRBV29-1; CDR3 DNA: TGCAGCGTTGTCCGGAGCCTAAACGAACCCTACAATGAGCAGTTCTTC; CDR3 protein: CSVVRSLNEPYNEQFF
J gene: TRBJ2-2; clone size: once; D gene: .; V gene: TRBV12-3/TRBV12-4; CDR3 DNA: TGTGCCAGCAGGGACAACAAGGGCGGGGAGCTGTTTTTT; CDR3 protein: CASRDNKGGELFF
J gene: TRBJ2-1; clone size: .; D gene: TRBD2; V gene: TRBV27; CDR3 DNA: TGTGCCAGCAGTTTATATGGGACTAGCGGGTACAATGAGCAGTTCTTC; CDR3 protein: CASSLYGTSGYNEQFF
J gene: TRBJ2-3; clone size: .; D gene: .; V gene: TRBV7-9; CDR3 DNA: TGTGCCAGCAGCTTAGTTCAGGCAATAGATACGCAGTATTTT; CDR3 protein: CASSLVQAIDTQYF
J gene: TRBJ2-2; clone size: .; D gene: TRBD2; V gene: TRBV15; CDR3 DNA: TGTGCCACCAGCAGCCACCAGGGACTAGCGGGACGCGACGGGGAGCTGTTTTTT; CDR3 protein: CATSSHQGLAGRDGELFF
J gene: TRBJ2-7; clone size: .; D gene: TRBD1; V gene: TRBV7-9; CDR3 DNA: TGTGCCAGCAGCTCATCAGGGGGCTACGAGCAGTACTTC; CDR3 protein: CASSSSGGYEQYF
J gene: TRBJ2-3; clone size: .; D gene: .; V gene: TRBV11-3; CDR3 DNA: TGTGCCAGCAGCCCTCTAGGCAGCACAGATACGCAGTATTTT; CDR3 protein: CASSPLGSTDTQYF
J gene: TRBJ2-7; clone size: .; D gene: .; V gene: TRBV6-2/TRBV6-3; CDR3 DNA: TGTGCCAGCAGTTCCCACAGGTGGTCCTACGAGCAGTACTTC; CDR3 protein: CASSSHRWSYEQYF
J gene: TRBJ2-1; clone size: .; D gene: .; V gene: TRBV4-1; CDR3 DNA: TGCGCCAGCAGCCAAGATGCACCAGGCCGGGGTAGCGGACTAAGTTACAATGAGCAGTTCTTC; CDR3 protein: CASSQDAPGRGSGLSYNEQFF
J gene: TRBJ1-1; clone size: .; D gene: .; V gene: TRBV2; CDR3 DNA: TGTGCCAGCAGAGACTTAATGAACACTGAAGCTTTCTTT; CDR3 protein: CASRDLMNTEAFF
J gene: TRBJ1-4; clone size: .; D gene: .; V gene: TRBV30; CDR3 DNA: TGTGCCTGCCTACTGGGGGGGGAACTGTTTTTT; CDR3 protein: CACLLGGELFF
J gene: TRBJ1-1; clone size: few; D gene: .; V gene: TRBV6-5; CDR3 DNA: TGTGCCAGCAGTTACGATGGGGGAGGGACTGAAGCTTTCTTT; CDR3 protein: CASSYDGGGTEAFF